This TCR beta chain stems from a study of beta chain features in type 1 diabetes. The V gene lost 2 bases and the J gene lost 5 bases, with 11 bases spanning the gap. This CDR3 spans 14 amino acids. The germline CDR1 and CDR2 sequences are KGHSH and LQKENI. As every portion of the isolated RNA was reverse transcribed, the sequencing read expressed TCRB transcripts. TCRdb's copy holds only in-frame clones and misses some; the assay was immunoSEQ multiplex PCR. The data hold under 500,000 clones, with approximately 28% observed a single time. The sequenced material came from naive CD4+ T cells from blood. The sequence was collected from a man aged 18 to 35 in good health. The chain uses TRBV18 and TRBJ2-3; no clear D gene. The CDR3 reads CASSPVSSQDTQYF. CDR3 DNA: TGTGCCAGCTCACCAGTCTCCTCCCAAGATACGCAGTATTTT.